A single sample is the source of the 28 T cell receptor beta chains below, sequenced in a study of blood T cell repertoires in COVID-19. Clones were read by immunoSEQ multiplex PCR, and TCRdb kept only the in-frame ones, dropping some. The sample yields around 250,000 clones, approximately 85% seen once. Sequencing was done on a sample of PBMCs or T cells enriched from blood (not recorded which). The receptors originated from a woman in her fifties or sixties who had recovered from COVID-19.

This sequence joins TRBV2 and TRBJ1-3; TRBD1 agrees at 8 bases. V shed 5 bases, J shed 2 bases, and the junction held 2 bases outside the gene matches. In germline, CDR1 is SNHLY, CDR2 FYNNEI. The CDR3 length is 14 residues. CDR3 amino acids: CASSQQGAGNTIYF. In DNA form, the CDR3 reads TGTGCCAGCAGTCAACAGGGGGCTGGAAACACCATATATTTT.

The chain joins TRBV27 to TRBJ1-5; 7 positions agree with TRBD1. Unmatched junction bases numbered 6, after V lost 5 bases and J lost 2 bases. Germline CDR1 is MNHEY and CDR2 is SMNVEV (reference sequence). The CDR3 sequence is 15 residues long. The CDR3 region is CASSPRGTGNQPQHF. The CDR3 DNA follows: TGTGCCAGCAGTCCCCGAGGGACAGGCAATCAGCCCCAGCATTTT.

This chain uses TRBV7-2 with TRBJ2-2; 12 nucleotides line up with TRBD2. The V gene end was trimmed by 5 bases and the J gene end by 0 bases; junction bases not matched to a gene: 10. Germline loops: CDR1 SGHTA, CDR2 FQGNSA. This CDR3 spans 19 amino acids. CDR3 region: CASSPGTSGSFSNTGELFF. The CDR3 coding sequence is TGTGCCAGCAGCCCAGGGACTAGCGGGTCTTTTTCGAACACCGGGGAGCTGTTTTTT.

This clone was detected only a few times. The V and J genes are TRBV6-1 and TRBJ1-3, with D unclear. This CDR3 is built from 13 residues. V was trimmed by 2 bases and J by 2 bases, leaving 4 bases between them. In germline, CDR1 is MNHNS, CDR2 SASEGT. The CDR3 loop reads CASSEQAGNTIYF. In DNA, the CDR3 is TGTGCCAGCAGTGAACAGGCTGGAAACACCATATATTTT.

The chain recombines TRBV5-6 with TRBJ1-5; D possibly corresponds to TRBD1 (6 bases). CDR1 is SGHDT and CDR2 is YYEEEE in the germline V gene. The V and J ends lost 2 bases and 3 bases respectively, with 9 bases between them. The CDR3 runs to 14 residues. In nucleotides, the CDR3 is TGTGCCAGCAGCTTAGGACAGTACAATCAGCCCCAGCATTTT. Its translation: CASSLGQYNQPQHF.

The chain couples TRBV3-1 (or the pseudogene TRBV3-2) to TRBJ1-5; TRBD1 aligns across 8 bases. Trimming removed 4 bases from V and 5 bases from J; junction bases left unmatched: 4. The germline gives CDR1 LGHDT, CDR2 YNNKEL (reference sequence). The CDR3 is made up of 14 amino acids. CDR3 in DNA: TGTGCCAGCAGCCCCTACAGGGGGTATCAGCCCCAGCATTTT. This translates into CASSPYRGYQPQHF.

The chain employs TRBV6-1 and TRBJ2-3; 12 positions agree with TRBD2. Trimming removed 3 bases from V and 4 bases from J; junction bases left unmatched: 8. The CDR3 loop spans 17 amino acids. CDR1 is MNHNS and CDR2 is SASEGT in the germline V gene. CDR3 nucleotide sequence: TGTGCCAGCAGTGAGTTCTGGACTAGCGGGAACCCAGATACGCAGTATTTT. Protein sequence: CASSEFWTSGNPDTQYF.

The genes are TRBV19 and TRBJ2-7; a weak D match, TRBD2 (6 bases). Trimming removed 1 base from V and 6 bases from J, with 19 bases in between. CDR1 and CDR2 from the germline V gene are LNHDA and SQIVND (reference sequence). CDR3 length: 16 residues. Written as DNA, the CDR3 is TGTGCCAGTAGTATAGTACCTAGATCTCGGGGGACCGAGCAGTACTTC. This gives the protein CASSIVPRSRGTEQYF.

The chain combines TRBV5-4 with TRBJ2-7; TRBD1 is a possible D gene (6 bases). CDR3 length equals 16 residues. CDR1 is SGHNT, CDR2 YYREEE, per germline (reference sequence). V was clipped by 4 bases and J by 3 bases, with 20 bases between them. CDR3 region: CASSRGAGVLVYEQYF. CDR3 coding DNA: TGTGCCAGCAGCAGGGGTGCAGGGGTTTTGGTCTACGAGCAGTACTTC.

The CDR3 DNA is TGTGCCAGTAGTATGGACCGAGCGGGAGGCCTATACAATGAGCAGTTCTTC. Translation gives CASSMDRAGGLYNEQFF. The chain joins TRBV19 to TRBJ2-1, with 9 bases identical to TRBD2. V was pared by 3 bases and J by 4 bases, with 10 bases of the junction left unmatched. This CDR3 contains 17 residues. Germline V CDR1 and CDR2: LNHDA, SQIVND (reference sequence).

The V call is TRBV15, the J call TRBJ1-2; 7 bases fit TRBD1. The CDR3 contains 14 residues. The V segment lost 2 bases and the J segment 5 bases; nucleotides outside the gene matches: 5. Germline V CDR1 and CDR2: LNHNV, YYDKDF (reference sequence). The CDR3 DNA is TGTGCCACCAGCAGACGGGACAGCTCTTATGGCTACACCTTC. Its translation is CATSRRDSSYGYTF.

The chain joins TRBV7-9 to TRBJ2-1; 10 nucleotides line up with TRBD2. Germline V lookup: CDR1 SEHNR, CDR2 FQNEAQ (reference sequence). The CDR3 loop spans 15 amino acids. V shed 5 bases and J 6 bases; nucleotides not matched to a gene: 7. The CDR3 DNA reads TGTGCCAGCAGCCCACTAGCGGGACCTACCAATGAGCAGTTCTTC. Protein: CASSPLAGPTNEQFF.

This clone was counted a single time. V and J are TRBV7-9 and TRBJ1-5; no reliable D call. V gave up 1 base and J gave up 8 bases, with 9 bases separating them. CDR1 is SEHNR and CDR2 is FQNEAQ in the germline V gene (reference sequence). This CDR3 has 13 amino acids. The CDR3 protein is CASSLGQLKPQHF. The CDR3 region has the DNA TGTGCCAGCAGCTTAGGTCAGTTGAAGCCCCAGCATTTT.

J is TRBJ1-4 and V is TRBV7-9, with D uncertain. The CDR3 sequence is 14 residues long. Trimming removed 2 bases at V and 5 bases at J, with 9 bases between. Germline V gives CDR1 SEHNR, CDR2 FQNEAQ (reference sequence). CDR3 region: CASSLSQTNEKLFF. For the CDR3, the DNA is TGTGCCAGCAGCTTAAGCCAGACAAATGAAAAACTGTTTTTT. The full variable domain, rest sourced from reference TRBV7-9 and TRBJ1-4, is DTGVSQNPRHKITKRGQNVTFRCDPISEHNRLYWYRQTLGQGPEFLTYFQNEAQLEKSRLLSDRFSAERPKGSFSTLEIQRTEQGDSAMYLCASSLSQTNEKLFFGSGTQLSVL.

The chain joins TRBV19 to TRBJ2-7; tentative D call: TRBD2 (8 bases). Trimming took 6 bases from V and 1 from J, leaving 19 bases between them. The CDR3 contains 16 residues. Germline lookup yields CDR1 LNHDA and CDR2 SQIVND (reference sequence). DNA of the CDR3: TGTGCCAGTAGACTCAACAGCGGGGGACAGTCCTACGAGCAGTACTTC. The encoded protein is CASRLNSGGQSYEQYF.

CDR3 bases: TGTGCCAGCAGCTTAGGGGACATATACAATGAGCAGTTCTTC. This sequence encodes CASSLGDIYNEQFF. The V and J genes are TRBV11-3 and TRBJ2-1, with D maybe TRBD1 (6 bases). V was cut by 1 base and J by 4 bases, with 8 bases left in between. Per germline, CDR1 SGHNT and CDR2 YENEEA. The length of the CDR3 is 14 residues.

The J gene is TRBJ1-4, the V gene TRBV11-2, with 10 bases matching TRBD1. Germline assignment: CDR1 SGHAT and CDR2 FQNNGV. The CDR3 sequence is 18 residues long. After removal of 5 bases from V and 10 bases from J, the junction contained 19 bases not matched to a gene. CDR3 sequence: CASSPRRQGANPLGKLFF. The CDR3 DNA is TGTGCCAGCAGCCCAAGACGACAGGGGGCAAACCCTTTGGGAAAACTGTTTTTT.

J is TRBJ2-7 and V is TRBV28, with 7 bases identical to TRBD2. Germline CDR1 and CDR2: MDHEN and SYDVKM. The CDR3 totals 19 residues. V shed 1 base and J 3 bases; nucleotides not matched to a gene: 18. The CDR3 coding sequence is TGTGCCAGCAGTTTATTGGGGTCCGATGGTTTAGCGGGTCTCTACGAGCAGTACTTC. This sequence encodes CASSLLGSDGLAGLYEQYF.

The chain combines TRBV19 with TRBJ2-2; TRBD2 agrees at 8 bases. V shed 6 bases, J shed 3 bases, and the junction held 12 bases outside the gene matches. Germline-derived CDR1 and CDR2 are LNHDA and SQIVND (reference sequence). CDR3 length: 17 amino acids. CDR3 region: CASSGSAGTSYTGELFF. The CDR3 DNA follows: TGTGCCAGTAGCGGTTCCGCCGGGACTAGTTACACCGGGGAGCTGTTTTTT. Drawing the rest from reference TRBV19 and TRBJ2-2, the complete variable domain is DGGITQSPKYLFRKEGQNVTLSCEQNLNHDAMYWYRQDPGQGLRLIYYSQIVNDFQKGDIAEGYSVSREKKESFPLTVTSAQKNPTAFYLCASSGSAGTSYTGELFFGEGSRLTVL.

This chain joins TRBV10-3 and TRBJ1-1, with a tentative D call TRBD1 (6 bases). In germline, CDR1 is ENHRY, CDR2 SYGVKD. Trimming removed 6 bases at V and 3 bases at J, with 20 bases between. The CDR3 has 16 residues. This CDR3 is CAISDLPGVGDTEAFF. The CDR3 coding sequence is TGTGCCATCAGCGACCTTCCAGGGGTCGGGGACACTGAAGCTTTCTTT.

CDR3 DNA: TGTGCCAGCAGTGAAGGGACAGAGATCTATGGCTACACCTTC. This encodes CASSEGTEIYGYTF. The rearrangement links TRBV6-1 to TRBJ1-2, with TRBD1 as a possible D gene (6 bases). The CDR3 is made up of 14 amino acids. V was pared by 1 base and J by 4 bases, with 10 bases between. Germline V gives CDR1 MNHNS, CDR2 SASEGT.

The J gene is TRBJ1-6, the V gene TRBV7-3; no definite D call. Germline V CDR1 and CDR2: SGHTA, FQGTGA. V shed 2 bases and J shed 7 bases, with 9 bases lying between them. This CDR3 has 14 amino acids. This chain's CDR3 is CASSLLGGNSPLHF. CDR3 coding DNA: TGTGCCAGCAGCTTACTTGGAGGCAATTCACCCCTCCACTTT.

Notes on this clone: The junction does not match germline at one end; this may be a read error. The chain couples TRBV2 to TRBJ1-2; possibly TRBD1 for D (6 bases). CDR1 SNHLY and CDR2 FYNNEI come from the germline V gene. The length of the CDR3 is 14 residues. The CDR3 DNA follows: TGTGCCAGCAGGGGGGACACGGGAAACTTTGGCTACACCTTC. Translation: CASRGDTGNFGYTF.

With regard to this clone: At the DNA level, this CDR3 is encoded by other sequences in the same sample as well. The V and J genes are TRBV5-1 and TRBJ1-5; perhaps TRBD1 as D (6 bases). V dropped 2 bases and J dropped 5 bases, with 8 bases sitting between them. The CDR3 has 13 amino acids. Germline CDR1 reads SGHRS; CDR2 reads YFSETQ. CDR3 DNA sequence: TGCGCCAGCAGCTTAGGGGGGGATCAGCCCCAGCATTTT. It translates to CASSLGGDQPQHF.

The CDR3 sequence is CASSETLRDTQYF. As DNA, the CDR3 is TGTGCCAGCAGTGAAACTTTGAGAGATACGCAGTATTTT. The chain has TRBV6-1 and TRBJ2-3; D is undetermined. V dropped 2 bases and J dropped 5 bases, with 8 bases sitting between them. CDR1 and CDR2 from the germline V gene are MNHNS and SASEGT. The CDR3 loop spans 13 amino acids.

This clone has just a few counts. The rearrangement links TRBV5-5 to TRBJ2-1, with D possibly being TRBD2 (6 bases). From germline, CDR1 is SGHKS and CDR2 YYEKEE (reference sequence). The CDR3 extends over 19 amino acids. V was shortened by 1 base and J by 6 bases, with 26 bases between the two germline ends. CDR3 protein: CASSLTSGVDSPARNEQFF. The CDR3 coding sequence is TGTGCCAGCAGCTTGACATCGGGGGTAGACTCTCCGGCACGCAATGAGCAGTTCTTC.

The chain is built from TRBV27 and TRBJ2-7; D is perhaps TRBD2 (7 bases). This CDR3 has 14 amino acids. Trimming removed 8 bases from V and 4 bases from J, with 18 bases in between. Per the germline V gene, CDR1 is MNHEY and CDR2 is SMNVEV (reference sequence). The CDR3 spells CASGRGGRGYEQYF. In DNA form, the CDR3 reads TGTGCCAGCGGCAGGGGAGGGAGAGGTTACGAGCAGTACTTC.

This clone was observed a few times. This chain joins TRBV9 and TRBJ2-1; 8 bases map to TRBD2. CDR3 length: 15 amino acids. The germline gives CDR1 SGDLS, CDR2 YYNGEE. V shed 1 base, J shed 6 bases, and the junction held 6 bases outside the gene matches. CDR3 DNA sequence: TGTGCCAGCAGCGTAAGCGGGAGTGGGAGCAATGAGCAGTTCTTC. Its translation is CASSVSGSGSNEQFF.